This entry features one T cell receptor (beta chain) sequence. The study drew participants aged about 18 to 89 years from about two dozen US areas. Self-reported history from a screening survey and questionnaire set each donor's cohort. V shed 0 bases and J shed 2 bases, with 14 bases lying between them. CDR3 length equals 16 residues. CDR1 and CDR2 from the germline V gene are SGDLS and YYNGEE. The source of the sample is a study of blood T cell repertoires in COVID-19. As for the study in general: Sample material is recorded as cDNA or gDNA derived from T cells, B-cell-depleted T cells, or PBMCs.

In the authors' methods: Amplifying reference gene primers gave estimates of nucleated cell counts. Libraries were prepared by immunoSEQ multiplex PCR; TCRdb keeps only in-frame clonotypes and omits some of them. V and J calls and clone size are those listed in that table; D and trimming were worked out from the DNA. The repertoire has 200,000 to 300,000 clones, about 90% of them found once; the top ten carry roughly 3.5%. This sequence was found in a woman aged 40 to 50 with acute COVID-19. Sequencing was done on a sample of PBMCs or T cells enriched from blood (not recorded which). The genes are TRBV9 and TRBJ1-1; weak D call: TRBD1 (6 bases). CDR3 in DNA: TGTGCCAGCAGCGTAGATATTTCGGGACACAACACTGAAGCTTTCTTT. Amino acids: CASSVDISGHNTEAFF.